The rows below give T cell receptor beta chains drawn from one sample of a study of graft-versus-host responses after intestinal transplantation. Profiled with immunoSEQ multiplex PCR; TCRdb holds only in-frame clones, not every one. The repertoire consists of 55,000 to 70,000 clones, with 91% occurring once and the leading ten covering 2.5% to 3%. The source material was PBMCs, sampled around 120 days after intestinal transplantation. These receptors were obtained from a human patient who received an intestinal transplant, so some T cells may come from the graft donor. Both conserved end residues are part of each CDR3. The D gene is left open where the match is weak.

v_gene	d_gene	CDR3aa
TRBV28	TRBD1	CASRTTGGNSYEQYF
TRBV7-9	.	CASSPRLGTYEQYF
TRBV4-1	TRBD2	CASSQDKREGLGNIQYF
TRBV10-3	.	CAISESITHEQYF
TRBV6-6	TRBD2	CASSYSAGAYNEQFF
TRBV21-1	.	CASSPRGNEQYF
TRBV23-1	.	CASSQVRAAPSYEQYF
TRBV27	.	CASSKGRVVDTQYF
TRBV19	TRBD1	CASTSGVDRRAGYTF
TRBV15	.	CATSRGIFTGRYGYTF
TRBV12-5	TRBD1	CASGLAIGTANTYERYF
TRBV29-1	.	CSVYGPGNTIYF
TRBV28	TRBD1	CASSLFPRQGYSNQPQHF
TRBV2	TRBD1	CASSPRTGNEKLFF
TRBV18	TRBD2	CASSRLAGEPYEQYF
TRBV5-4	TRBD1	CASSLDAGGGYGYTF
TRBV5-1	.	CASSFEGRKGEAFF
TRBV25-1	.	CASRDKGRGSPLHF
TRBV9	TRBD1	CASSPTGTGVETQYF
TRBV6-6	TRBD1	CASSGQGLYEQYF
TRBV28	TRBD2	CASSPGTSGTNTGELFF
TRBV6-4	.	CASSAGVQAPSIFYEQYF
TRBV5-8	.	CASSLALGGLLDTQYF
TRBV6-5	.	CASTSLGRVDGYTF
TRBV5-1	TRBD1	CASSLDRGYTEAFF
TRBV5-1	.	CASSLRGEGQGYEQFF
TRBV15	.	CATSRTETIDTQYF
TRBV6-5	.	CASSYVGDTDTQYF
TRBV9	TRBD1	CASSAGDREYEQYF
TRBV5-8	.	CASSLSRAQPQHF
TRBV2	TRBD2	CASSSGTSGGDTGELFF
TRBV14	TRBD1	CASSQSTGAYGYTF
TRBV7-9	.	CASSYSRLGSNYEQFF
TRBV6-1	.	CASSGYYEQYF
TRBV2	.	CASSEKGSKNIQYF
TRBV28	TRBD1	CASSFNGQGASNQPQHF
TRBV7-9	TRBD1	CASREVGQGFSNEQFF
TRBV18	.	CASSTGLLSYEQYF
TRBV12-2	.	CASRLNHEQYF
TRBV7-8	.	CASSSSRGALAKNIQYF
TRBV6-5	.	CASSYSGGGGYTF
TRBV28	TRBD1	CASSLTGLGGANVLTF
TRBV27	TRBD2	CASSRFGLAGGEQFF
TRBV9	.	CASSGDQGGPYEQYF
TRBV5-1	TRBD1	CASSIQGNQPQHF
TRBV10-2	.	CASSERGRFSNIQYF
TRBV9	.	CASSVMSTNTEAFF
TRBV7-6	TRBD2	CASSSTGLAPDTQYF
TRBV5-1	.	CASSLEPPYEQFF
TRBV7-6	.	CASSPGWGQETQYF
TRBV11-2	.	CASSRTADTQYF
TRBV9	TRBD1	CASSNHRGTGELFF
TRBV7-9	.	CASSSSGTRSSYEQYF
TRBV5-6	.	CASTKTGGTYGYTF
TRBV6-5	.	CASRSRSTEAFF
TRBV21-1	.	CASSKGAGTTYNEQFF
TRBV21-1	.	CASSNLSRGINEKLFF